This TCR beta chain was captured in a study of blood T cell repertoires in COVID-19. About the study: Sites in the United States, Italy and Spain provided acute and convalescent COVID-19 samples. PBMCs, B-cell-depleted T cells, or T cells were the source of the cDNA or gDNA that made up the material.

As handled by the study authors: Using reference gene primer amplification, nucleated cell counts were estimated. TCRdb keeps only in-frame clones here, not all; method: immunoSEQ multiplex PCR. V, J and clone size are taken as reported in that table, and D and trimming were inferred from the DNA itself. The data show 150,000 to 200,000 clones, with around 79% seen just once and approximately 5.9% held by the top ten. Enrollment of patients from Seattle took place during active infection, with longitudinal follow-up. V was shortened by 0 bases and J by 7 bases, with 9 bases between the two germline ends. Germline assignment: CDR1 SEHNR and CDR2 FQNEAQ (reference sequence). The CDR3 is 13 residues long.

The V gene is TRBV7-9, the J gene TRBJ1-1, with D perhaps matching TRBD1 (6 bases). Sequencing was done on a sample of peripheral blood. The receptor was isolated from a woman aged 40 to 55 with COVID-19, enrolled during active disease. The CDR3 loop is CASSLAPGDEAFF. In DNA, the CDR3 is TGTGCCAGCAGCTTAGCCCCAGGGGATGAAGCTTTCTTT.